The rows below give T cell receptor beta chains drawn from one sample of a study of shared clonotypes between healthy human individuals. The table came from immunoSEQ multiplex PCR; TCRdb's copy has only in-frame clones and leaves some out. The sample has under 600,000 clones; around 96% are singletons. Sequenced: naive CD4+ T cells sorted from blood. The receptors shown here come from a woman in her twenties or thirties in good health. CDR3s include the opening cysteine and the closing phenylalanine or tryptophan. A D gene is named only where the DNA matches it firmly. Not every row has a clone size; where given, it reads once, few, many or a size class.

V: TRBV5-4
J: TRBJ2-1
D: TRBD2
size: NA
DNA: TGTGCCAGCAGCTCGGGACTAGCGGGAGAAGGAGGCGGTAAAGGTGAGCAGTTCTTC
CDR3: CASSSGLAGEGGGKGEQFF

V: TRBV15
J: TRBJ1-1
D: TRBD1
size: NA
DNA: TGTGCCACCAGCAGAGGACAGGGAGGGAACACTGAAGCTTTCTTT
CDR3: CATSRGQGGNTEAFF

V: TRBV2
J: TRBJ2-1
D: NA
size: NA
DNA: TGTGCCAGCAGTGAACTCGATCCCCGGGACGGACAAAATTACAATGAGCAGTTCTTC
CDR3: CASSELDPRDGQNYNEQFF

V: TRBV4-2
J: TRBJ1-4
D: NA
size: NA
DNA: TGTGCCAGCAGCCTACCGGGCTCGGAGAGAGAAAAACTGTTTTTT
CDR3: CASSLPGSEREKLFF

V: TRBV11-2
J: TRBJ2-1
D: TRBD2
size: NA
DNA: TGTGCCAGCAGCCTCGGGTGGCGGGAGGGCCTCGCGCGGCAGTTCTTC
CDR3: CASSLGWREGLARQFF

V: TRBV10-3
J: TRBJ1-5
D: NA
size: NA
DNA: TGTGCCATAGGGACCCAAGGGGAAGGTCAGCCCCAGCATTTT
CDR3: CAIGTQGEGQPQHF

V: TRBV5-1
J: TRBJ1-2
D: NA
size: NA
DNA: TGCGCCAGCAGCTTGGTTGGGACGGACCTCGGTGGCTACACCTTC
CDR3: CASSLVGTDLGGYTF

V: TRBV6-5
J: TRBJ2-5
D: NA
size: NA
DNA: TGTGCCAGCAGTTACTCGTACGGGCAAGAGACCCAGTACTTC
CDR3: CASSYSYGQETQYF

V: TRBV2
J: TRBJ2-3
D: NA
size: NA
DNA: TGTGCCAGCACCTCGGGTAGGGCCTTTAGCACAGATACGCAGTATTTT
CDR3: CASTSGRAFSTDTQYF

V: TRBV25-1
J: TRBJ2-1
D: NA
size: NA
DNA: TGTGCCAGCAGAAAGGACAGATACAATGAGCAGTTCTTC
CDR3: CASRKDRYNEQFF

V: TRBV5-1
J: TRBJ2-1
D: TRBD2
size: NA
DNA: TGCGCCAGCAGCTCCGGGACTAGCGACTACAATGAGCAGTTCTTC
CDR3: CASSSGTSDYNEQFF

V: TRBV7-6
J: TRBJ1-3
D: NA
size: NA
DNA: TGTGCCAGCAGCTTTAGGGTCGGATCTGGAAACACCATATATTTT
CDR3: CASSFRVGSGNTIYF

V: TRBV18
J: TRBJ2-5
D: TRBD1
size: NA
DNA: TGTGCCAGCTCACCAGCGAACAGGGGGTTTCAAGAGACCCAGTACTTC
CDR3: CASSPANRGFQETQYF

V: TRBV11-2
J: TRBJ2-7
D: TRBD2
size: NA
DNA: TGTGCCAGCAGCTTAAATCAACTAGCGGGGGGCTACGAGCAGTACTTC
CDR3: CASSLNQLAGGYEQYF

V: TRBV5-1
J: TRBJ1-4
D: NA
size: NA
DNA: TGCGCCAGCAGCATTACAACAACTAATGAAAAACTGTTTTTT
CDR3: CASSITTTNEKLFF

V: TRBV19
J: TRBJ2-5
D: NA
size: NA
DNA: TGTGCCAGTCTGGACAGCCTTGGGGAGACCCAGTACTTC
CDR3: CASLDSLGETQYF

V: TRBV5-1
J: TRBJ2-2
D: NA
size: NA
DNA: TGCGCCAGCAGCTCGGCAGGGGCCACCGGGGAGCTGTTTTTT
CDR3: CASSSAGATGELFF

V: TRBV5-1
J: TRBJ2-7
D: TRBD1
size: NA
DNA: TGCGCCAGCAGCTATACAGGGGGCGCCTCCTACGAGCAGTACTTC
CDR3: CASSYTGGASYEQYF

V: TRBV27
J: TRBJ1-4
D: NA
size: once
DNA: TGTGCCAGCAGCCCGTATTCTGCAACTAATGAAAAACTGTTTTTT
CDR3: CASSPYSATNEKLFF

V: TRBV10-3
J: TRBJ1-5
D: NA
size: NA
DNA: TGTGCCATCAGTGTTGGGGGGGCTAGCAATCAGCCCCAGCATTTT
CDR3: CAISVGGASNQPQHF

V: TRBV28
J: TRBJ1-1
D: NA
size: NA
DNA: TGTGCCAGCAGTTTATCAGACCGGGGTGAAGCTTTCTTT
CDR3: CASSLSDRGEAFF

V: TRBV9
J: TRBJ1-2
D: TRBD1
size: NA
DNA: TGTGCCAGCAGCGCTGGACAGGAGCCTGTATCCTATGGCTACACCTTC
CDR3: CASSAGQEPVSYGYTF

V: TRBV27
J: TRBJ1-2
D: TRBD1
size: NA
DNA: TGTGCCAGCAGTTCCAGGACAGGGTCGAGATATGGCTACACCTTC
CDR3: CASSSRTGSRYGYTF

V: TRBV11-2
J: TRBJ2-7
D: NA
size: NA
DNA: TGTGCCAGCAGGATTGTGAGCTCCTACGAGCAGTACTTC
CDR3: CASRIVSSYEQYF

V: TRBV5-1
J: TRBJ1-1
D: TRBD1
size: NA
DNA: TGCGCCAGCAGCTTCGCCGGGACAGGGAATGGTGGGAGCACTGAAGCTTTCTTT
CDR3: CASSFAGTGNGGSTEAFF

V: TRBV19
J: TRBJ2-1
D: TRBD1
size: NA
DNA: TGTGCCAGTAGTCACCGGGACAGGGTCGGTGAGCAGTTCTTC
CDR3: CASSHRDRVGEQFF

V: TRBV5-8
J: TRBJ1-4
D: NA
size: NA
DNA: TGTGCCAGCAGCTTGGAGGAAAAACTGTTTTTT
CDR3: CASSLEEKLFF

V: TRBV7-3
J: TRBJ2-1
D: TRBD2
size: NA
DNA: TGTGCCAGCAGCTTAGTTGTGACTAGCGGGGCCAATGAGCAGTTCTTC
CDR3: CASSLVVTSGANEQFF

V: TRBV27
J: TRBJ2-3
D: NA
size: NA
DNA: TGTGCCAGCAGCCAGACGTCAGGGTTCGATACGCAGTATTTT
CDR3: CASSQTSGFDTQYF

V: TRBV5-6
J: TRBJ2-6
D: NA
size: NA
DNA: TGTGCCAGCAGGACGGGACTTTTTCTCTCTGGGGCCAACGTCCTGACTTTC
CDR3: CASRTGLFLSGANVLTF

V: TRBV5-1
J: TRBJ2-3
D: NA
size: NA
DNA: TGCGCCAGCAGGCCAGAAATCAGCACAGATACGCAGTATTTT
CDR3: CASRPEISTDTQYF

V: TRBV9
J: TRBJ2-5
D: TRBD2
size: NA
DNA: TGTGCCAGCAGCGTAGCCGGGACTAGGCAAGAGACCCAGTACTTC
CDR3: CASSVAGTRQETQYF